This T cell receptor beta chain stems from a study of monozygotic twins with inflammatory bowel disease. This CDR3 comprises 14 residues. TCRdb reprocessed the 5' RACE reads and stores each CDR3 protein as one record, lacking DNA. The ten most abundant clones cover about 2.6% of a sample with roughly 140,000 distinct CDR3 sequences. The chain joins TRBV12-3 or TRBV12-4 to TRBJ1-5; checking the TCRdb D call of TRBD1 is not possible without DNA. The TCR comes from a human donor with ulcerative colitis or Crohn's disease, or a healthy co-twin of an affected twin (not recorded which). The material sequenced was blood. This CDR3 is CASTRSDNNQPQHF.